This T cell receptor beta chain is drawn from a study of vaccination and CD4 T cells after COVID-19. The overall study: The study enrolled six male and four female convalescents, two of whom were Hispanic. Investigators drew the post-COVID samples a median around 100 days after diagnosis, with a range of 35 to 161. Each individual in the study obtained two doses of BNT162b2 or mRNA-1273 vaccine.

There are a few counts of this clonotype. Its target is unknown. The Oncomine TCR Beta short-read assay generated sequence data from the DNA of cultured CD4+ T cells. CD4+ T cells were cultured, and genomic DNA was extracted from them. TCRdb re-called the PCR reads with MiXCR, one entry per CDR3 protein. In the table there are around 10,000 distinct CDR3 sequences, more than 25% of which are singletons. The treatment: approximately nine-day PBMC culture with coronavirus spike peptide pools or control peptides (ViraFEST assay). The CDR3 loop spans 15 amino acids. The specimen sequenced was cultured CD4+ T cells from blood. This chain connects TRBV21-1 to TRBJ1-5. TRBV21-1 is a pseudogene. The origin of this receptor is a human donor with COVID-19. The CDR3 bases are TGTGCCAGCAGCAAAAGCACTAATAGCAATCAGCCCCAGCATTTT. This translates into CASSKSTNSNQPQHF.